A single sample is the source of the 32 T cell receptor beta chains below, sequenced in a study of identical twins. Each CDR3 protein gets one entry after TCRdb re-called the 5' RACE reads with MiXCR. The table records some 730,000 distinct CDR3 sequences, 18% of them present only once. These data were also filed under a second study, of T cells expressing NK-cell markers.

The sample was PBMCs. The receptors come from a woman under 30 in good health.

This clonotype showed up just once. The gene calls are TRBV3-1 and TRBJ2-2; TRBD2 matches at 7 bases. This CDR3 has 16 residues. CDR1 is LGHDT, CDR2 YNNKEL, per germline (reference sequence). The ends lost 0 bases at V and 5 bases at J; junction bases unmatched: 6. This CDR3 is CASSQDWRESTGELFF. The DNA of the CDR3 is TGTGCCAGCAGCCAAGACTGGCGGGAGAGTACCGGGGAGCTGTTTTTT.

This clonotype was seen only a few times. The chain recombines TRBV10-3 with TRBJ2-5; unclear D gene. This CDR3 comprises 12 residues. V dropped 8 bases and J dropped 3 bases, with 10 bases sitting between them. Germline values: CDR1 ENHRY, CDR2 SYGVKD. This chain's CDR3 is CAIASREETQYF. The CDR3 DNA is TGTGCCATCGCTAGTCGGGAAGAGACCCAGTACTTC.

V gene TRBV3-1 combines with J gene TRBJ2-3; D tentatively fits TRBD1 or TRBD2 (6 bases each). Trimming stripped 4 bases from V and 6 bases from J, with 11 bases between. The CDR3 extends over 13 amino acids. Germline loops: CDR1 LGHDT, CDR2 YNNKEL (reference sequence). Here the CDR3 DNA reads TGTGCCAGCAGCCCGGGGGCCCCGGATACGCAGTATTTT. Its protein is CASSPGAPDTQYF.

A few counts support this clonotype. The chain recombines TRBV12-3 or TRBV12-4 with TRBJ2-1; D remains unclear. The CDR3 loop spans 13 amino acids. Trimming shortened V by 3 bases and J by 3 bases, and 6 bases separated the two germline ends. The CDR3 nucleotides are TGTGCCAGCAGTTTTGACGTCTACAATGAGCAGTTCTTC. Protein: CASSFDVYNEQFF.

The V call is TRBV6-6, the J call TRBJ2-3, with a possible D match to TRBD2 (6 bases). Germline V CDR1 and CDR2: MNHNY, SVGAGI (reference sequence). V lost 0 bases and J 6 bases, leaving 7 bases between the germline ends. This CDR3 has 13 amino acids. This CDR3 reads CASSYSSGDTQYF. CDR3 nucleotides: TGTGCCAGCAGTTACTCGAGCGGGGATACGCAGTATTTT.

This clonotype was seen many times. The rearrangement uses TRBV6-1 and TRBJ1-5, with 7 bases matching TRBD1. Looked up from germline, CDR1 is MNHNS and CDR2 is SASEGT. The CDR3 is 16 amino acids. The junction had 5 bases not matched to a gene; V was cut back by 2 bases and J by 1 base. For the CDR3, the DNA is TGTGCCAGCAGTGAACAGGGGGAGAGAAGCAATCAGCCCCAGCATTTT. Its protein is CASSEQGERSNQPQHF.

This sequence joins TRBV20-1 and TRBJ2-5; 7 bases agree with TRBD1. CDR1 is DFQATT and CDR2 is SNEGSKA in the germline V gene (reference sequence). This CDR3 region has 14 residues. V shed 2 bases and J 4 bases; nucleotides not matched to a gene: 7. The CDR3 here is CSARSQGPGETQYF. CDR3 nucleotides: TGCAGTGCTAGATCACAGGGGCCAGGAGAGACCCAGTACTTC.

This clonotype was observed a few times. The chain has TRBV5-1 and TRBJ1-2; the D gene is possibly TRBD1 (6 bases). The CDR3 extends over 16 amino acids. V was cut by 0 bases and J by 2 bases, with 14 bases left in between. In germline, CDR1 is SGHRS, CDR2 YFSETQ. CDR3 sequence reads: CASSLASGGSNYGYTF. The CDR3 DNA is TGCGCCAGCAGCTTGGCGAGTGGGGGCTCAAACTATGGCTACACCTTC. The full variable domain, completed using reference TRBV5-1 and TRBJ1-2, is KAGVTQTPRYLIKTRGQQVTLSCSPISGHRSVSWYQQTPGQGLQFLFEYFSETQRNKGNFPGRFSGRQFSNSRSEMNVSTLELGDSALYLCASSLASGGSNYGYTFGSGTRLTVV.

This clonotype was observed many times. V usage is TRBV6-5 and J usage is TRBJ2-7; D may be TRBD1 (6 bases). This CDR3 is built from 14 residues. Between the trimmed V and J ends, which lost 4 bases and 4 bases, there was a span of 14 bases. Germline V gene sequence: CDR1 MNHEY, CDR2 SVGAGI. The chain's CDR3 is CASSSLTGSYEQYF. CDR3 nucleotide sequence: TGTGCCAGCAGTTCCCTCACAGGGTCTTACGAGCAGTACTTC.

This clonotype has more than one count but fewer than ten. The chain uses TRBV6-1 and TRBJ2-2; maybe TRBD2 (5 bases). Germline V gene lookup returns CDR1 MNHNS and CDR2 SASEGT. The CDR3 is 14 amino acids. The germline V and J ends were trimmed by 0 bases and 5 bases, with 7 bases remaining between them. CDR3 sequence: CASSEAPGTGELFF. CDR3 sequence (DNA): TGTGCCAGCAGTGAAGCTCCGGGGACCGGGGAGCTGTTTTTT.

This clonotype showed up just a few times. The rearrangement uses TRBV7-8 and TRBJ2-1, with 10 nucleotides matching TRBD1. This CDR3 comprises 17 residues. The V gene's germline CDR1 is SGHVS and CDR2 FQNEAQ. The V segment lost 4 bases and the J segment 8 bases; nucleotides outside the gene matches: 14. CDR3 sequence: CASSYRGGTGVKDEQFF. The CDR3 DNA reads TGTGCCAGCAGCTACCGGGGAGGGACAGGGGTTAAAGATGAGCAGTTCTTC.

The chain employs TRBV11-2 and TRBJ1-2, with D possibly matching TRBD1 (6 bases). V lost 1 base and J lost 3, with 12 bases in between. The CDR3 runs to 15 residues. Germline V CDR1 and CDR2: SGHAT, FQNNGV. The CDR3 is CASSLGGGGHYGYTF. The CDR3 DNA reads TGTGCCAGCAGCTTAGGAGGGGGTGGGCACTATGGCTACACCTTC. The variable domain in full, with the rest retrieved from reference TRBV11-2 and TRBJ1-2, is EAGVAQSPRYKIIEKRQSVAFWCNPISGHATLYWYQQILGQGPKLLIQFQNNGVVDDSQLPKDRFSAERLKGVDSTLKIQPAKLEDSAVYLCASSLGGGGHYGYTFGSGTRLTVV.

A few counts support this clonotype. This rearrangement joins TRBV11-2 to TRBJ2-3; the match to TRBD2 covers 9 bases. The V gene's germline CDR1 is SGHAT and CDR2 FQNNGV. V was pared by 5 bases and J by 0 bases, with 3 bases of the junction left unmatched. This CDR3 is 15 amino acids long. CDR3: CASSQAGGSTDTQYF. The CDR3 DNA reads TGTGCCAGCAGCCAAGCGGGAGGAAGCACAGATACGCAGTATTTT.

The chain carries TRBV20-1 and TRBJ1-4; TRBD1 is a possible D gene (6 bases). In germline, CDR1 is DFQATT, CDR2 SNEGSKA (reference sequence). The length of the CDR3 is 14 residues. The V gene lost 2 bases and the J gene lost 3 bases, with 10 bases spanning the gap. CDR3 DNA sequence: TGCAGTGCTAGACCACAGGGATCTAATGAAAAACTGTTTTTT. Amino acids: CSARPQGSNEKLFF.

The J gene is TRBJ2-4, the V gene TRBV3-1; the match to TRBD1 covers 8 bases. The CDR3 loop spans 14 amino acids. The trim removed 2 bases at V and 9 bases at J, leaving 6 bases unmatched. Germline-derived CDR1 and CDR2 are LGHDT and YNNKEL (reference sequence). The CDR3 reads CASSQPDRGSIQYF. The CDR3 DNA reads as TGTGCCAGCAGCCAACCTGACAGGGGAAGCATTCAGTACTTC. The complete variable domain, with remaining parts taken from reference TRBV3-1 and TRBJ2-4, reads DTAVSQTPKYLVTQMGNDKSIKCEQNLGHDTMYWYKQDSKKFLKIMFSYNNKELIINETVPNRFSPKSPDKAHLNLHINSLELGDSAVYFCASSQPDRGSIQYFGAGTRLSVL.

This chain connects TRBV29-1 to TRBJ2-1; D not resolved. The length of the CDR3 is 16 residues. Germline CDR1 reads SQVTM; CDR2 reads ANQGSEA. Trimming left V 6 bases short and J 8 bases short, with 26 bases between. CDR3 bases: TGCAGCGTCGTGCCTCCGGAGTTCCTCCAGAGTTATGAGCAGTTCTTC. As protein: CSVVPPEFLQSYEQFF.

The chain combines TRBV19 with TRBJ1-6; tentatively, D is TRBD1 (6 bases). CDR1 is LNHDA and CDR2 is SQIVND in the germline V gene (reference sequence). The CDR3 contains 13 residues. The ends were cut back, 10 bases at V and 6 bases at J, with 13 bases in the middle. The CDR3, as DNA: TGTGCCACCAGGACAGACTTTAATTCACCCCTCCACTTT. The encoded protein is CATRTDFNSPLHF.

CDR3 DNA sequence: TGCGCCAGCAGCCAAGAAGTAGGGGGCGCTTACAACGTCCTGACTTTC. It codes for CASSQEVGGAYNVLTF. This chain uses TRBV4-3 with TRBJ2-6, with 7 nucleotides matching TRBD1. Germline V CDR1 and CDR2: LGHNA, YSLEER. The V segment lost 0 bases and the J segment 9 bases; nucleotides outside the gene matches: 8. The CDR3 covers 16 residues.

This clonotype was counted a few times. The CDR3 nucleotides are TGTGCCAGCAGCTTAGTACTATACGAGCAGTACTTC. This codes for CASSLVLYEQYF. This chain joins TRBV7-9 and TRBJ2-7; D is uncertain. Looked up from germline, CDR1 is SEHNR and CDR2 is FQNEAQ (reference sequence). CDR3 length: 12 amino acids. Trimming took off 1 base at V and 4 bases at J, with 5 bases between the two ends.

The chain joins TRBV2 to TRBJ2-5; D not certain. With 4 bases removed from V and 7 bases from J, the gap between germline ends came to 13 bases. The CDR3 totals 13 residues. The V gene's germline CDR1 is SNHLY and CDR2 FYNNEI. The CDR3 DNA sequence: TGTGCCAGCAGTGTTGCCGACCCCGGGACCCAGTACTTC. Protein: CASSVADPGTQYF. Looking up the rest from reference TRBV2 and TRBJ2-5 gives the full variable domain: EPEVTQTPSHQVTQMGQEVILRCVPISNHLYFYWYRQILGQKVEFLVSFYNNEISEKSEIFDDQFSVERPDGSNFTLKIRSTKLEDSAMYFCASSVADPGTQYFGPGTRLLVL.

V is TRBV20-1 and J is TRBJ2-7; the match to TRBD2 covers 11 bases. This CDR3 spans 15 amino acids. V trimming: 5 bases; J trimming: 5 bases; junction bases outside the gene matches: 11. The germline CDR1 and CDR2 sequences are DFQATT and SNEGSKA (reference sequence). The CDR3 DNA follows: TGCAGTGCTGGGATCACTAGCGGGAGTTCAGACGAGCAGTACTTC. It encodes CSAGITSGSSDEQYF.

This clonotype has more than one count but fewer than ten. The chain carries TRBV20-1 and TRBJ1-2; no definite D call. Germline lookup yields CDR1 DFQATT and CDR2 SNEGSKA (reference sequence). The CDR3 contains 14 residues. The V gene lost 3 bases and the J gene lost 4 bases, with 15 bases spanning the gap. The CDR3 DNA reads as TGCAGTGCTAGCCATCCCGAAGCAATCTATGGCTACACCTTC. The encoded protein is CSASHPEAIYGYTF.

As regards this clonotype: A clone one base away is much larger, so this may be a read error. The chain joins TRBV6-2 or TRBV6-3 to TRBJ2-7; TRBD2 matches 8 bases. Unmatched junction bases numbered 9, after V lost 5 bases and J lost 3 bases. The CDR3 spans 15 residues. Germline V gene sequence: CDR1 MNHEY, CDR2 SVGEGT. This CDR3 is CASSPNGAGGYEQYF. The CDR3 nucleotides are TGTGCCAGCAGTCCCAATGGGGCGGGAGGCTACGAGCAGTACTTC.

The DNA of the CDR3 is TGTGCCACGGATCCAGGAATCTCCTACAATGAGCAGTTCTTC. This sequence encodes CATDPGISYNEQFF. The V and J genes are TRBV19 and TRBJ2-1; D gene unclear. Germline V CDR1 and CDR2: LNHDA, SQIVND (reference sequence). This CDR3 comprises 14 residues. Trimming cost V 10 bases and J 0 bases, with 13 bases left between them.

The rearrangement joins TRBV7-3 to TRBJ2-3; TRBD2 matches at 11 bases. V lost 5 bases to trimming and J lost 3 bases; unmatched junction nucleotides: 7. Germline V gene sequence: CDR1 SGHTA, CDR2 FQGTGA. The CDR3 runs 16 residues. The CDR3 sequence is CASSLALAGATDTQYF. As DNA, the CDR3 is TGTGCCAGCAGCCTAGCACTAGCGGGGGCGACAGATACGCAGTATTTT.

The genes are TRBV4-3 and TRBJ2-7, with 7 bases lining up with TRBD2. In germline, CDR1 is LGHNA, CDR2 YSLEER. J lost 4 bases, V lost 1 base, and 7 bases had no gene match. The length of the CDR3 is 15 residues. DNA for the CDR3: TGCGCCAGCAGCCAAGTGCGGGAGAGAGGTTACGAGCAGTACTTC. Its translation: CASSQVRERGYEQYF.

This clonotype was seen more than once but under ten times. The chain joins TRBV27 to TRBJ1-1; possibly TRBD1 for D (6 bases). The CDR3 length is 16 residues. Trimming removed 5 bases from V and 5 bases from J, with 21 bases in between. Germline CDR1 and CDR2: MNHEY and SMNVEV (reference sequence). CDR3 in amino acids: CASSRGITLNGTEAFF. CDR3 coding DNA: TGTGCCAGCAGTAGGGGGATAACACTTAATGGAACTGAAGCTTTCTTT.

The chain combines TRBV5-1 with TRBJ1-2, with D hard to call. The CDR3 consists of 17 residues. V lost 1 base and J lost 3, with 19 bases in between. Germline V CDR1 and CDR2: SGHRS, YFSETQ. The CDR3 here is CASSLTAGDLGDYGYTF. The CDR3 DNA reads as TGCGCCAGCAGCTTGACGGCTGGGGATCTGGGTGACTATGGCTACACCTTC.

This rearrangement joins TRBV12-5 to TRBJ1-6; D perhaps matches TRBD1 (6 bases). The CDR3 is 15 residues long. V was shortened by 6 bases and J by 7 bases, with 16 bases between the two germline ends. The germline V gene encodes CDR1 LGHNT and CDR2 FRNRAP. CDR3 DNA: TGTGCTAGTGGCGCAACCGGGACACTAAATTCACCCCTCCACTTT. Translating gives CASGATGTLNSPLHF.

This sequence joins TRBV4-3 and TRBJ2-2; tentatively, D is TRBD2 (5 bases). CDR1 is LGHNA, CDR2 YSLEER, per germline. The CDR3 sequence is 17 residues long. V lost 3 bases and J lost 1, with 15 bases in between. This CDR3 is CASSHSFLGRNTGELFF. CDR3 bases: TGCGCCAGCAGCCACTCTTTCCTAGGGAGGAACACCGGGGAGCTGTTTTTT.

V usage is TRBV10-3 and J usage is TRBJ2-7; 7 positions agree with TRBD1. The CDR3 has 14 residues. Germline values: CDR1 ENHRY, CDR2 SYGVKD. V was clipped by 4 bases and J by 3 bases; unmatched bases: 6. CDR3: CAISASGQNYEQYF. CDR3 DNA sequence: TGTGCCATCAGTGCCTCGGGACAGAACTACGAGCAGTACTTC.

This clonotype was detected once. The J gene is TRBJ2-3, the V gene TRBV29-1; 10 bases agree with TRBD2. The germline V gene encodes CDR1 SQVTM and CDR2 ANQGSEA. V shed 4 bases, J shed 2 bases, and the junction held 12 bases outside the gene matches. This CDR3 region has 17 residues. The CDR3 region has the DNA TGCAGCGTTGTGACTAGCGGGTGGGGTCGTGTCACAGATACGCAGTATTTT. Protein: CSVVTSGWGRVTDTQYF.